These 28 T cell receptor beta chains originate from one sample sequenced in a study of blood T cell repertoires in COVID-19 (dated by TCRdb to between 2020 and 2021). Preparation of the library involved the immunoSEQ multiplex PCR assay. Drawn from immuneACCESS, this table holds only the in-frame rearrangements with V and J called that TCRdb kept. Clones are partly lost; checked studies trace under half to an unresolved V gene and leave the rest unexplained. The sample table shows 150,000 to 200,000 clones, and around nine tenths are seen once. Together, the top ten hold less than 3.5% of the sample. Sequenced sample: peripheral blood. Receptors were obtained from a man between 35 and 55 years old with active or convalescent COVID-19.

The J gene is TRBJ2-2, the V gene TRBV4-1, with D possibly being TRBD1 (5 bases). The CDR3 loop spans 17 amino acids. Germline V gene data show CDR1 as MGHRA and CDR2 as YSYEKL. V lost 3 bases, J lost 2 bases, and 16 bases lay in between. The CDR3 DNA is TGCGCCAGCAGCCAGACTCCTAGACAGAAAAACACCGGGGAGCTGTTTTTT. It translates to CASSQTPRQKNTGELFF.

Details on this clone: This sample includes further DNA sequences coding for the same CDR3. The genes are TRBV18 and TRBJ1-1; 11 nucleotides agree with TRBD1. The CDR3 is 14 amino acids. Trimming cost V 5 bases and J 2 bases; bases outside gene matches: 1. Germline CDR1 and CDR2: KGHSH and LQKENI. In DNA, the CDR3 is TGTGCCAGCTCAGGGACAGGGGGTAACACTGAAGCTTTCTTT. Its translation is CASSGTGGNTEAFF.

The chain links TRBV15 to TRBJ1-5; D is ambiguous. This CDR3 is built from 12 residues. With 1 base removed from V and 9 bases from J, the gap between germline ends came to 7 bases. Per the germline V gene, CDR1 is LNHNV and CDR2 is YYDKDF (reference sequence). The CDR3 loop reads CATSRGYGPQHF. Here the CDR3 DNA reads TGTGCCACCAGCAGAGGCTATGGGCCCCAGCATTTT.

The DNA for the CDR3 is TGTGCCAGCAGTCGGGGGCAGGGGGCCTCAGATACGCAGTATTTT. Translation gives CASSRGQGASDTQYF. The V call is TRBV6-4, the J call TRBJ2-3, with 8 bases identical to TRBD1. After removal of 5 bases from V and 4 bases from J, the junction contained 8 bases not matched to a gene. Germline assignment: CDR1 MRHNA and CDR2 SNTAGT. The CDR3 is 15 residues long.

The rearrangement uses TRBV7-2 and TRBJ2-7, with D possibly TRBD2 on 6 matching bases. Trimming took off 6 bases at V and 0 bases at J, with 15 bases between the two ends. CDR3 size: 15 residues. The germline V gene encodes CDR1 SGHTA and CDR2 FQGNSA. CDR3 residues: CASSFPGLDSYEQYF. DNA of the CDR3: TGTGCCAGCAGTTTCCCGGGACTGGACTCCTACGAGCAGTACTTC.

This chain joins TRBV5-4 and TRBJ2-1; D not certain. CDR1 SGHNT and CDR2 YYREEE come from the germline V gene (reference sequence). This CDR3 spans 15 amino acids. V dropped 2 bases and J dropped 0 bases, with 9 bases sitting between them. Here the CDR3 DNA reads TGTGCCAGCAGCTTTTCCAGAATCTCCTACAATGAGCAGTTCTTC. This codes for CASSFSRISYNEQFF.

The rearrangement links TRBV23-1 to TRBJ2-5, with TRBD2 matching 8 bases. TRBV23-1 is designated an ORF whose function remains uncertain. Germline trimming cut 0 bases from V and 4 bases from J; bases unmatched to any gene: 10. The CDR3 sequence is 17 residues long. CDR3 sequence: CASSQSFQREKRETQYF. CDR3 nucleotides: TGCGCCAGCAGTCAATCGTTCCAGCGGGAGAAAAGAGAGACCCAGTACTTC.

The chain links TRBV12-3 or TRBV12-4 to TRBJ2-7; D is ambiguous. CDR3 length: 13 amino acids. V lost 7 bases and J lost 0, with 10 bases in between. The CDR3 region has the DNA TGTGCCAGCACAGACACGAGCTCCTACGAGCAGTACTTC. This gives the protein CASTDTSSYEQYF.

This chain uses TRBV7-2 with TRBJ1-6; D possibly corresponds to TRBD1 (5 bases). V gave up 4 bases and J gave up 6 bases, with 19 bases separating them. CDR3 size: 17 residues. Looked up from germline, CDR1 is SGHTA and CDR2 is FQGNSA. CDR3 sequence: CASSSTRQTVGNSPLHF. CDR3 sequence (DNA): TGTGCCAGCAGCTCGACCCGGCAGACAGTGGGTAATTCACCCCTCCACTTT.

This chain joins TRBV28 and TRBJ1-1; TRBD1 is a possible D gene (5 bases). Per germline, CDR1 MDHEN and CDR2 SYDVKM. V was pared by 7 bases and J by 8 bases, with 17 bases between. CDR3 length: 13 amino acids. CDR3 nucleotides: TGTGCCAGCACCAAAAAGGGGCGGTTCGAAGCTTTCTTT. This translates into CASTKKGRFEAFF.

The rearrangement joins TRBV16 to TRBJ1-3; weak D call: TRBD1 (5 bases). This CDR3 is built from 17 residues. Trimming stripped 2 bases from V and 1 base from J, with 15 bases between. Germline CDR1 and CDR2: KGHSY and FQNENV. CDR3 DNA sequence: TGTGCCAGCAGCCAAGACGCAGGGTTTAATTCTGGAAACACCATATATTTT. Amino acid sequence: CASSQDAGFNSGNTIYF.

This chain links TRBV6-5 with TRBJ1-1; D gene ambiguous. This CDR3 region has 13 residues. V was clipped by 0 bases and J by 4 bases, with 6 bases between them. Germline CDR1 MNHEY, CDR2 SVGAGI. The CDR3 spells CASSYSEGTEAFF. The CDR3 DNA reads TGTGCCAGCAGTTACTCAGAGGGCACTGAAGCTTTCTTT.

The V call is TRBV5-1, the J call TRBJ2-3; 7 nucleotides agree with TRBD1. The CDR3 has 16 amino acids. Germline loops: CDR1 SGHRS, CDR2 YFSETQ. V shed 4 bases and J 0 bases; nucleotides not matched to a gene: 8. CDR3 in amino acids: CASSPTGTESTDTQYF. CDR3 coding DNA: TGCGCCAGCAGCCCAACCGGGACAGAGAGCACAGATACGCAGTATTTT.

This clone was seen a few times. The chain employs TRBV9 and TRBJ2-1, with 9 bases that match TRBD2. This CDR3 has 15 amino acids. The germline V gene encodes CDR1 SGDLS and CDR2 YYNGEE. The V gene end was trimmed by 0 bases and the J gene end by 8 bases; junction bases not matched to a gene: 6. CDR3 coding DNA: TGTGCCAGCAGCGTAGAAAGCGGGGGGTGGTATGAGCAGTTCTTC. Its protein is CASSVESGGWYEQFF. The whole variable domain, filled in from reference TRBV9 and TRBJ2-1, reads DSGVTQTPKHLITATGQRVTLRCSPRSGDLSVYWYQQSLDQGLQFLIQYYNGEERAKGNILERFSAQQFPDLHSELNLSSLELGDSALYFCASSVESGGWYEQFFGPGTRLTVL.

The V and J genes are TRBV18 and TRBJ2-7, with 10 bases aligning to TRBD2. The CDR3 length is 14 residues. CDR1 is KGHSH, CDR2 LQKENI, per germline. V shed 4 bases and J 2 bases; nucleotides not matched to a gene: 2. Here the CDR3 DNA reads TGTGCCAGCTCACTCAGCGGGGGGGCCTACGAGCAGTACTTC. This codes for CASSLSGGAYEQYF.

The chain has TRBV7-3 and TRBJ2-3; 9 bases are shared with TRBD2. From germline, CDR1 is SGHTA and CDR2 FQGTGA. This CDR3 contains 16 residues. J gave up 4 bases and V 3 bases, and 8 bases lay outside the gene matches. This CDR3 is CASSFAGGPRSDTQYF. As DNA, the CDR3 is TGTGCCAGCAGCTTCGCGGGGGGGCCAAGGTCAGATACGCAGTATTTT.

The V call is TRBV9, the J call TRBJ2-3; perhaps TRBD2 as D (7 bases). CDR3 size: 14 residues. The V gene's germline CDR1 is SGDLS and CDR2 YYNGEE. V dropped 7 bases and J dropped 1 base, with 13 bases sitting between them. In DNA form, the CDR3 reads TGTGCCAGCGACGGAGGGGGGGGCACAGATACGCAGTATTTT. It encodes CASDGGGGTDTQYF.

Here the CDR3 reads CASSLAPTGGGEAFF. In nucleotides, the CDR3 is TGCGCCAGCAGCCTCGCGCCCACAGGGGGAGGTGAAGCTTTCTTT. This rearrangement joins TRBV5-1 to TRBJ1-1; 8 nucleotides align to TRBD1. Looked up from germline, CDR1 is SGHRS and CDR2 is YFSETQ. J was trimmed by 7 bases and V by 4 bases; bases with no gene match: 12. This CDR3 region has 15 residues.

The chain joins TRBV3-1 (or the pseudogene TRBV3-2) to TRBJ1-6, with 10 bases fitting TRBD1. Germline V gives CDR1 LGHDT, CDR2 YNNKEL (reference sequence). The CDR3 runs 13 residues. Trimming cost V 10 bases and J 8 bases; bases outside gene matches: 5. The CDR3 region has the DNA TGTGCCACCTCCGGGACAGGGGATTCACCCCTCCACTTT. It yields the protein CATSGTGDSPLHF.

This clone was found once. The CDR3: CASGAGNQPQHF. As DNA, the CDR3 is TGTGCTAGTGGCGCAGGGAACCAGCCCCAGCATTTT. This chain links TRBV12-5 with TRBJ1-5; a weak D match, TRBD1 (5 bases). Germline loops: CDR1 LGHNT, CDR2 FRNRAP. V was cut by 6 bases and J by 7 bases, with 10 bases left in between. The CDR3 loop spans 12 amino acids.

V usage is TRBV4-3 and J usage is TRBJ2-5; 9 bases agree with TRBD2. Germline CDR1 and CDR2: LGHNA and YSLEER. Trimming took 0 bases from V and 2 from J; bases not matched to a gene: 13. This CDR3 comprises 19 residues. The CDR3 DNA is TGCGCCAGCAGCCAAGAAGTCGTGGGCGGGGGGGCGACACAAGAGACCCAGTACTTC. As protein: CASSQEVVGGGATQETQYF.

The chain joins TRBV7-3 to TRBJ2-7; TRBD2 might be the D (5 bases). The CDR3 spans 13 residues. Germline CDR1 and CDR2: SGHTA and FQGTGA. Between the trimmed V and J ends, which lost 5 bases and 1 base, there was a span of 9 bases. DNA of the CDR3: TGTGCCAGCAGCGACGGGAAGTCCTACGAGCAGTACTTC. Translated, it gives CASSDGKSYEQYF. Supplemented by reference TRBV7-3 and TRBJ2-7, the full variable domain reads GAGVSQTPSNKVTEKGKYVELRCDPISGHTALYWYRQSLGQGPEFLIYFQGTGAADDSGLPNDRFFAVRPEGSVSTLKIQRTERGDSAVYLCASSDGKSYEQYFGPGTRLTVT.

The gene calls are TRBV28 and TRBJ2-3, with D tentatively TRBD2 (7 bases). V was shortened by 3 bases and J by 5 bases, with 15 bases between the two germline ends. CDR3 length: 15 amino acids. The germline CDR1 and CDR2 sequences are MDHEN and SYDVKM. CDR3 loop: CASSFGGEGGDTQYF. In DNA, the CDR3 is TGTGCCAGCAGTTTTGGGGGGGAAGGGGGAGATACGCAGTATTTT.

The table lists this clone with a count of one. This chain connects TRBV6-2 or TRBV6-3 to TRBJ2-3, with 11 bases aligning to TRBD2. CDR3 size: 17 residues. The V gene's germline CDR1 is MNHEY and CDR2 SVGEGT. After removal of 0 bases from V and 3 bases from J, the junction contained 5 bases not matched to a gene. The CDR3 region is CASSYSDLAGGTDTQYF. CDR3 DNA sequence: TGTGCCAGCAGTTACTCGGACTTAGCGGGGGGGACAGATACGCAGTATTTT.

The chain couples TRBV13 to TRBJ2-3; tentative D call: TRBD2 (6 bases). Germline loops: CDR1 PRHDT, CDR2 FYEKMQ (reference sequence). This CDR3 is built from 15 residues. Trimming removed 5 bases from V and 4 bases from J, with 16 bases in between. CDR3 nucleotide sequence: TGTGCCAGCAGCCCCCGCCCGGGGGAAGCAGATACGCAGTATTTT. Translating it yields CASSPRPGEADTQYF.

In nucleotides, the CDR3 is TGTGCCTGGAAGCGGAACACTGAAGCTTTCTTT. Translation: CAWKRNTEAFF. This rearrangement joins TRBV30 to TRBJ1-1; no reliable D call. The V end was cut by 4 bases, the J end by 1 base, with 4 bases between. Germline V gene lookup returns CDR1 GTSNPN and CDR2 SVGIG (reference sequence). The CDR3 has 11 amino acids.

The rearrangement joins TRBV7-2 to TRBJ1-3; maybe TRBD1 (5 bases). V lost 1 base and J 2 bases, leaving 12 bases between the germline ends. The CDR3 covers 16 residues. Germline lookup yields CDR1 SGHTA and CDR2 FQGNSA. The CDR3 DNA follows: TGTGCCAGCAGCTTAGTTTCAGGGTCGACTGGAAACACCATATATTTT. Translating it yields CASSLVSGSTGNTIYF.

V gene TRBV4-1 combines with J gene TRBJ2-7; maybe TRBD2 (5 bases). Germline V CDR1 and CDR2: MGHRA, YSYEKL. Trimming removed 3 bases at V and 6 bases at J, with 9 bases between. This CDR3 contains 12 residues. The CDR3 region is CASSHLAGEQYF. The CDR3 DNA reads as TGCGCCAGCAGCCACTTGGCGGGCGAGCAGTACTTC.